The sequence of this T cell receptor beta chain was determined in a study of response to subunit inactivated influenza vaccine. Trimming removed 8 bases from V and 0 bases from J; junction bases left unmatched: 10. CDR3 length: 15 residues. The germline gives CDR1 SGHTA, CDR2 FQGNSA. TCRdb processed the RT-PCR reads anew with MiXCR; each CDR3 protein has one entry. The sample lists about 650,000 distinct CDR3 sequences, about 15% occurring once. Study results and limitations: Authors suggested each seasonal flu vaccination may recruit only limited numbers of new T cells.

This clonotype was observed many times. What it binds is not known. The sample here was PBMCs from blood, taken 11 to 12 days after vaccination. This chain joins TRBV7-2 and TRBJ2-7, with TRBD2 matching over 7 bases. The sequence came from a man aged 50 or older who received an inactivated influenza vaccine. CDR3 sequence (DNA): TGTGCCAGCCGAAGCCGTCGCGGGAGCTCCTACGAGCAGTACTTC. It is translated as CASRSRRGSSYEQYF. Full variable domain (outside the CDR3, taken from reference TRBV7-2 and TRBJ2-7): GAGVSQSPSNKVTEKGKDVELRCDPISGHTALYWYRQSLGQGLEFLIYFQGNSAPDKSGLPSDRFSAERTGGSVSTLTIQRTQQEDSAVYLCASRSRRGSSYEQYFGPGTRLTVT.